Detailed here is one TCR beta chain. Its antigen is as yet unknown. This sample was included in a study of radiotherapy plus CTLA-4 blockade in lung cancer. Overall study context: Around 18% of patients responded objectively, and roughly 30% achieved disease control.

Study results and limitations: According to reports, early shifts in blood T cell clones, alongside interferon-beta, forecast response most accurately.

The protocol was immunoSEQ multiplex PCR, while the TCRdb copy is restricted to in-frame clones and leaves out a portion. Of some 45,000 clones detected, about 72% appear once; the ten largest clones hold 8.3%. This receptor was identified in a human donor with non-small cell lung cancer who had stable disease on radiotherapy plus ipilimumab. Sample: peripheral blood, taken from a patient treated with radiotherapy plus ipilimumab.

Here the CDR3 reads CSVLSGGIYGYTF. CDR3 nucleotides: TGCAGCGTTCTATCAGGGGGAATCTATGGCTACACCTTC. The V gene is TRBV29-1, the J gene TRBJ1-2; 7 positions agree with TRBD1. The CDR3 totals 13 residues. From germline, CDR1 is SQVTM and CDR2 ANQGSEA. Trimming took 5 bases from V and 4 from J; bases not matched to a gene: 7.